This T cell receptor beta chain stems from a study of blood T cell repertoires in COVID-19. Across the whole study: T cells, B-cell-depleted T cells, or PBMCs supplied cDNA or gDNA.

The table lists this clone with many counts. Original data processing: Amplification of reference gene primers provided the estimated nucleated cell counts. The table came from immunoSEQ multiplex PCR; TCRdb's copy has only in-frame clones and leaves some out. V, J and clone size are taken as reported in that table, and D and trimming were inferred from the DNA itself. The sample lists about 160,000 clones; around 89% were seen once. Trimming took off 6 bases at V and 3 bases at J, with 14 bases between the two ends. Germline-derived CDR1 and CDR2 are KGHSH and LQKENI. CDR3 length: 14 residues. Before being deemed recovered, Cohort 3 donors had two negative PCRs, clearance, or symptom resolution.

The sequenced material came from PBMCs or T cells enriched from blood (not recorded which). V gene TRBV18 combines with J gene TRBJ2-5; TRBD2 is a possible D gene (6 bases). This TCR came from a woman between 45 and 60 years old who had recovered from COVID-19. The CDR3 DNA follows: TGTGCCAGCTCGCGGGGCAGGGAAAAAGAGACCCAGTACTTC. The encoded protein is CASSRGREKETQYF. Full variable domain (outside the CDR3, taken from reference TRBV18 and TRBJ2-5): NAGVMQNPRHLVRRRGQEARLRCSPMKGHSHVYWYRQLPEEGLKFMVYLQKENIIDESGMPKERFSAEFPKEGPSILRIQQVVRGDSAAYFCASSRGREKETQYFGPGTRLLVL.